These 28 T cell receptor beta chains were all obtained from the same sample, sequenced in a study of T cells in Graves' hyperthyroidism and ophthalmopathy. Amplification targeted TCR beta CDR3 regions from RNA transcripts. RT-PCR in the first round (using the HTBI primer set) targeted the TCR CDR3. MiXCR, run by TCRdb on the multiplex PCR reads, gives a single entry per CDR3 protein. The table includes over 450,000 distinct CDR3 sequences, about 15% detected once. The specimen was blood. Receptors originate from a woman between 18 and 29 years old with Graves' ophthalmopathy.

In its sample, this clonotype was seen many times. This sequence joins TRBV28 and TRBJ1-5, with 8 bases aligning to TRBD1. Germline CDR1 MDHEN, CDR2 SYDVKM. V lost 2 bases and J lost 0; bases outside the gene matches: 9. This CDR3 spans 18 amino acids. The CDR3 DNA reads TGTGCCAGCAGTTTACCCGGACAGGGCGCCTATAGCAATCAGCCCCAGCATTTT. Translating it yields CASSLPGQGAYSNQPQHF. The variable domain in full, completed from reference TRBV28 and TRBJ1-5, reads DVKVTQSSRYLVKRTGEKVFLECVQDMDHENMFWYRQDPGLGLRLIYFSYDVKMKEKGDIPEGYSVSREKKERFSLILESASTNQTSMYLCASSLPGQGAYSNQPQHFGDGTRLSIL.

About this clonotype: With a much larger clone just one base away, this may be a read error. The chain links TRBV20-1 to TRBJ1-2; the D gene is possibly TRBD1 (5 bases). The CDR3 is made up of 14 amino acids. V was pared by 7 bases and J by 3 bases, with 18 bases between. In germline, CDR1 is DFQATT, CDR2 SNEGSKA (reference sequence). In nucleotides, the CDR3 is TGCAGTGGCAGCGGGGGACTAATGCACTATGGCTACACCTTC. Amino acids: CSGSGGLMHYGYTF.

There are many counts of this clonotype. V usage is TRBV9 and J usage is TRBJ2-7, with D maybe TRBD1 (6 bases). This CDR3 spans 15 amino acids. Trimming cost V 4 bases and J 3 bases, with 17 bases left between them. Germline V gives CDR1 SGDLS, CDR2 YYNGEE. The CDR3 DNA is TGTGCCAGCAGCCCAGCCGTGGACAGCGACTACGAGCAGTACTTC. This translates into CASSPAVDSDYEQYF.

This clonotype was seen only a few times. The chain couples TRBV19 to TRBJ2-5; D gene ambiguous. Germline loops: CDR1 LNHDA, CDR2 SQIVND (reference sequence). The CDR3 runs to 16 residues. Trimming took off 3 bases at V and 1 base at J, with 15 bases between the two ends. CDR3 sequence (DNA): TGTGCCAGTAGTATCTTCCTAGTCTTCATCCAAGAGACCCAGTACTTC. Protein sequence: CASSIFLVFIQETQYF.

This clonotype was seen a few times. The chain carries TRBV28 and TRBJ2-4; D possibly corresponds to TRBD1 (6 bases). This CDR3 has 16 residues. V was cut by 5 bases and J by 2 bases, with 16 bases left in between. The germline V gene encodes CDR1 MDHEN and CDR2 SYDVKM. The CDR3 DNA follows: TGTGCCAGCAGTCCCCCAGGGGATGGGCCCAAAAACATTCAGTACTTC. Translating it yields CASSPPGDGPKNIQYF. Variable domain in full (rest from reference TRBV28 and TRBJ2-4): DVKVTQSSRYLVKRTGEKVFLECVQDMDHENMFWYRQDPGLGLRLIYFSYDVKMKEKGDIPEGYSVSREKKERFSLILESASTNQTSMYLCASSPPGDGPKNIQYFGAGTRLSVL.

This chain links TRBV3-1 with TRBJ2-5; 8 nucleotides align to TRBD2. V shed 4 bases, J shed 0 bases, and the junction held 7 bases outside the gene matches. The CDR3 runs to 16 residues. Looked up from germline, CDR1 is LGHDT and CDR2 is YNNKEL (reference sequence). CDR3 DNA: TGTGCCAGCAGCCCCCGGATAGCGGGGCACCAAGAGACCCAGTACTTC. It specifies CASSPRIAGHQETQYF.

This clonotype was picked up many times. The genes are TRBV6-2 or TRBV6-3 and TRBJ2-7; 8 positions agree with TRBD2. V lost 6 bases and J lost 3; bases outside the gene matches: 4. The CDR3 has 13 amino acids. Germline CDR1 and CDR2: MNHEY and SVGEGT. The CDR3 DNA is TGTGCCAGCAGAGAGGGACTAGTCTACGAGCAGTACTTC. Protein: CASREGLVYEQYF.

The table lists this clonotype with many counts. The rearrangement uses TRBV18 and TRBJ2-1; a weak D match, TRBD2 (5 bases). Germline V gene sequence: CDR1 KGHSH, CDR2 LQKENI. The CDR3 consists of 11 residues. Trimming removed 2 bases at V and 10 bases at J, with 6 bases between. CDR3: CASSPGEEQFF. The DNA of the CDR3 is TGTGCCAGCTCACCAGGGGAGGAGCAGTTCTTC.

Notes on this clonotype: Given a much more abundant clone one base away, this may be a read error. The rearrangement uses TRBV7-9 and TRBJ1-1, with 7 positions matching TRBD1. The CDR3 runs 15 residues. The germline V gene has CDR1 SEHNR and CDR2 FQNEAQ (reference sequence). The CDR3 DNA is TGCGCCAGCAGCCGATCAGGGGGTCCGAACACTGAAGCTTTCTTT. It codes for CASSRSGGPNTEAFF.

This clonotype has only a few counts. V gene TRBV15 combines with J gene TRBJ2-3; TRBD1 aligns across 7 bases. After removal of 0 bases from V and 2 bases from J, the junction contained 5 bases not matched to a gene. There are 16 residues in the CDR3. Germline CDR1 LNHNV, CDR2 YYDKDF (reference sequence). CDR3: CATSRDRDSLTDTQYF. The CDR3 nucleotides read TGTGCCACCAGCAGAGATAGGGACAGTCTCACAGATACGCAGTATTTT.

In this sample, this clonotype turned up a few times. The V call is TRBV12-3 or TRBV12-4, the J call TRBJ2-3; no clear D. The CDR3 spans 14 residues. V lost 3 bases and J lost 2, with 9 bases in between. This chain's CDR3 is CASSFAHPTDTQYF. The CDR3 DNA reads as TGTGCCAGCAGTTTCGCCCACCCCACAGATACGCAGTATTTT.

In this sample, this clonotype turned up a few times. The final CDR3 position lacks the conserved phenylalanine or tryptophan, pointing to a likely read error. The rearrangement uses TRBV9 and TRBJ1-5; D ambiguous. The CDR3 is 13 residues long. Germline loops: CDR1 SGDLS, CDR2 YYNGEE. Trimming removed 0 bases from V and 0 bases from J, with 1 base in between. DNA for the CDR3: TGTGCCAGCAGCGTAGGTAGCAATCAGCCCCAGCATCTT. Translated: CASSVGSNQPQHL.

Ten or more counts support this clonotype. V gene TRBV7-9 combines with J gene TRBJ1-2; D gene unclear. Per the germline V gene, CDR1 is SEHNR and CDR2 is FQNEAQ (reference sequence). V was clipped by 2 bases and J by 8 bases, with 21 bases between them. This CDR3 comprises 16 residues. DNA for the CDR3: TGTGCCAGCAGCTTAAATACGGTGACAAACGAAGGAGGCTACACCTTC. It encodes CASSLNTVTNEGGYTF. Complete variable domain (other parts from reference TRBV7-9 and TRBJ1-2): DTGVSQNPRHKITKRGQNVTFRCDPISEHNRLYWYRQTLGQGPEFLTYFQNEAQLEKSRLLSDRFSAERPKGSFSTLEIQRTEQGDSAMYLCASSLNTVTNEGGYTFGSGTRLTVV.

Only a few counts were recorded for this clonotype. Here the CDR3 DNA reads TGTGCCAGCAGTGATCCGGGACTCCCCTATAATTCACCCCTCCACTTT. Translating it yields CASSDPGLPYNSPLHF. V usage is TRBV25-1 and J usage is TRBJ1-6; tentatively, D is TRBD1 (5 bases). Germline V gene lookup returns CDR1 MGHDK and CDR2 SYGVNS. The CDR3 spans 16 residues. V lost 3 bases, J lost 2 bases, and 11 bases lay in between.

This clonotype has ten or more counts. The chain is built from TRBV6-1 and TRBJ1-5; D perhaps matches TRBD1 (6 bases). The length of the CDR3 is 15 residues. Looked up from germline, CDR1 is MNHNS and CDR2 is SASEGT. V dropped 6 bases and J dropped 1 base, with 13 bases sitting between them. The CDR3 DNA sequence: TGTGCCAGCAGGGGTGCAGGGGTGAGCAATCAGCCCCAGCATTTT. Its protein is CASRGAGVSNQPQHF.

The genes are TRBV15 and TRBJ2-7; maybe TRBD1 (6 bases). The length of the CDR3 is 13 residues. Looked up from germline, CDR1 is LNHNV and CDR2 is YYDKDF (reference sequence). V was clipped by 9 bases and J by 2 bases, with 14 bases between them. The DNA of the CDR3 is TGTGCCACGGCGGACGGGACAACCTACGAGCAGTACTTC. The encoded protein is CATADGTTYEQYF. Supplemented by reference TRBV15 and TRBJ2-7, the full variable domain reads DAMVIQNPRYQVTQFGKPVTLSCSQTLNHNVMYWYQQKSSQAPKLLFHYYDKDFNNEADTPDNFQSRRPNTSFCFLDIRSPGLGDTAMYLCATADGTTYEQYFGPGTRLTVT.

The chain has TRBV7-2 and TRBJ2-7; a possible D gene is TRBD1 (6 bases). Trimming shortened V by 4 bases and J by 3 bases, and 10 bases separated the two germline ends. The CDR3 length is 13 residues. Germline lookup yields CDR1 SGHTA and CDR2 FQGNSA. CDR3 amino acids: CASSSTQGYEQYF. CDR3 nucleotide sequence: TGTGCCAGCAGCTCCACACAGGGCTACGAGCAGTACTTC.

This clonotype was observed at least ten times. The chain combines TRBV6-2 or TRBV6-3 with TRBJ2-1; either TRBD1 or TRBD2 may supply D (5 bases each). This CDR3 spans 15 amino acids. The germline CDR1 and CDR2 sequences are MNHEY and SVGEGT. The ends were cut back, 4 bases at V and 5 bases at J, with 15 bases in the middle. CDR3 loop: CASSSAGTDNNEQFF. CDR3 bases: TGTGCCAGCAGTTCCGCCGGGACCGATAACAATGAGCAGTTCTTC.

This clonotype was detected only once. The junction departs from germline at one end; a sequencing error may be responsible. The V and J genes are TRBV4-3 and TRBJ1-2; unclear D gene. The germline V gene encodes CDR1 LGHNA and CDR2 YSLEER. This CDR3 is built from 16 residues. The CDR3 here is CASSQDLLAANYGHTF. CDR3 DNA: TGCGCCAGCAGCCAAGATCTCTTGGCAGCTAACTATGGCCACACCTTC.

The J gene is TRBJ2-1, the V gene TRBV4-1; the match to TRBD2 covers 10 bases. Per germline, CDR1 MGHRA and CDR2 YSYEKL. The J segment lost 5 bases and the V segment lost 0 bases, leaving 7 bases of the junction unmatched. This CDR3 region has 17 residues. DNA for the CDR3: TGCGCCAGCAGCCAAGAACCGGGACTAGCGTTCCACAATGAGCAGTTCTTC. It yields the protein CASSQEPGLAFHNEQFF.

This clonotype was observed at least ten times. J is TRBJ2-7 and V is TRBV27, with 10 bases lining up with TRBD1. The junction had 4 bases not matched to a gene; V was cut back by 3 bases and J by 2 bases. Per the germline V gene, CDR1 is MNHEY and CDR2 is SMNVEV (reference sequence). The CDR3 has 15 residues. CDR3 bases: TGTGCCAGCAGTTTCGGAGGACAGGGGGCCTACGAGCAGTACTTC. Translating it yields CASSFGGQGAYEQYF.

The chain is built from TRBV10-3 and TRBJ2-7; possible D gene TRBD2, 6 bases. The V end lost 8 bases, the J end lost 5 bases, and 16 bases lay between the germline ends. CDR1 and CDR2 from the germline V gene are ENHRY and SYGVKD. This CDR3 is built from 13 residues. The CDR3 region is CAIGGLPGDEQYF. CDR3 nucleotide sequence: TGTGCCATCGGTGGACTACCGGGGGACGAGCAGTACTTC.

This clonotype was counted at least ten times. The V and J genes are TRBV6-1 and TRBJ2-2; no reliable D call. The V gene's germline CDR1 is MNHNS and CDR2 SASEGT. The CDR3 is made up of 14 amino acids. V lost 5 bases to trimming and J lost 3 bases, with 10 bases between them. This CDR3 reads CASSPQLHTGELFF. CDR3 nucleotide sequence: TGTGCCAGCAGTCCCCAACTCCACACCGGGGAGCTGTTTTTT.

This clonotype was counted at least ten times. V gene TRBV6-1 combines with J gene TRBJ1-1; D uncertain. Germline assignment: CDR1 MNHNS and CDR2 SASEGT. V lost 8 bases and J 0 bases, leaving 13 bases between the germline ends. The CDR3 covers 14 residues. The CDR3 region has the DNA TGTGCCAGCTCACCAAGAGGGATGAACACTGAAGCTTTCTTT. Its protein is CASSPRGMNTEAFF.

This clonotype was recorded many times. The CDR3 coding sequence is TGTGCCTGGAGGAAGGACTGGGAGACCCAGTACTTC. This sequence encodes CAWRKDWETQYF. This chain joins TRBV30 and TRBJ2-5; tentative D call: TRBD2 (5 bases). V lost 3 bases and J lost 5, with 10 bases in between. The germline V gene encodes CDR1 GTSNPN and CDR2 SVGIG (reference sequence). The CDR3 has 12 residues. Complete variable domain (other parts from reference TRBV30 and TRBJ2-5): SQTIHQWPATLVQPVGSPLSLECTVEGTSNPNLYWYRQAAGRGLQLLFYSVGIGQISSEVPQNLSASRPQDRQFILSSKKLLLSDSGFYLCAWRKDWETQYFGPGTRLLVL.

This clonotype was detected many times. CDR3 amino acids: CASRRSGDLNYGYTF. The CDR3 DNA is TGTGCCAGCAGAAGATCGGGCGATCTTAACTATGGCTACACCTTC. The V and J genes are TRBV5-5 and TRBJ1-2, with D hard to call. The V gene lost 5 bases and the J gene lost 1 base, with 15 bases spanning the gap. CDR3 length: 15 amino acids. Germline CDR1 is SGHKS and CDR2 is YYEKEE (reference sequence).

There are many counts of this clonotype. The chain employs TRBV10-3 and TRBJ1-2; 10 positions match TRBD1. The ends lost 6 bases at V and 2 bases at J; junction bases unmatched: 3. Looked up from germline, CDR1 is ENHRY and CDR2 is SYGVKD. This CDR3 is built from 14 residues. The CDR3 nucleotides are TGTGCCATCAGCCCGGGACAGGGGAACTATGGCTACACCTTC. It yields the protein CAISPGQGNYGYTF.

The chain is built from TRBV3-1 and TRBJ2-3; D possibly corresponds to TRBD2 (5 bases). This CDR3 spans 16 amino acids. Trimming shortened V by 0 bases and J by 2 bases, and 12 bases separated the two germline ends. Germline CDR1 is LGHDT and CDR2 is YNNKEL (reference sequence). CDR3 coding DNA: TGTGCCAGCAGCCAAGACGAGAGGGATATCACAGATACGCAGTATTTT. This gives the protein CASSQDERDITDTQYF.